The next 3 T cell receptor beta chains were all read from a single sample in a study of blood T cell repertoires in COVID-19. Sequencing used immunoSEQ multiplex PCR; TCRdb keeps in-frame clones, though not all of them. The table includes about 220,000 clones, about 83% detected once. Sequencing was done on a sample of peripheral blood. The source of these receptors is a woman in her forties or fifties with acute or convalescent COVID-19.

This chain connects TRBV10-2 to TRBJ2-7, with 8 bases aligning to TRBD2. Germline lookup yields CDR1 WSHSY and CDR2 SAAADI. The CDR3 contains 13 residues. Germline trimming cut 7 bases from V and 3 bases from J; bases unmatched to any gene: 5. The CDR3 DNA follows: TGCGCCAGCAAGTTCACTAGCGGCTACGAGCAGTACTTC. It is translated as CASKFTSGYEQYF.

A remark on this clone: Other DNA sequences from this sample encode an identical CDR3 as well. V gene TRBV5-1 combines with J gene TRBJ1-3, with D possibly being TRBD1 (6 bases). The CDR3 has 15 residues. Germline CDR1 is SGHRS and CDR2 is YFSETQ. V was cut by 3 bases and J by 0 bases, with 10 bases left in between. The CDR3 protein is CASSWEGGSGNTIYF. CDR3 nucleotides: TGCGCCAGCAGCTGGGAAGGGGGCTCTGGAAACACCATATATTTT.

This chain's CDR3 is CASSIGQYTEAFF. The CDR3 coding sequence is TGTGCCAGTAGTATAGGACAGTACACTGAAGCTTTCTTT. The chain links TRBV19 to TRBJ1-1; TRBD1 might be the D (5 bases). CDR1 LNHDA and CDR2 SQIVND come from the germline V gene (reference sequence). The CDR3 length is 13 residues. Trimming cost V 1 base and J 3 bases, with 6 bases left between them.